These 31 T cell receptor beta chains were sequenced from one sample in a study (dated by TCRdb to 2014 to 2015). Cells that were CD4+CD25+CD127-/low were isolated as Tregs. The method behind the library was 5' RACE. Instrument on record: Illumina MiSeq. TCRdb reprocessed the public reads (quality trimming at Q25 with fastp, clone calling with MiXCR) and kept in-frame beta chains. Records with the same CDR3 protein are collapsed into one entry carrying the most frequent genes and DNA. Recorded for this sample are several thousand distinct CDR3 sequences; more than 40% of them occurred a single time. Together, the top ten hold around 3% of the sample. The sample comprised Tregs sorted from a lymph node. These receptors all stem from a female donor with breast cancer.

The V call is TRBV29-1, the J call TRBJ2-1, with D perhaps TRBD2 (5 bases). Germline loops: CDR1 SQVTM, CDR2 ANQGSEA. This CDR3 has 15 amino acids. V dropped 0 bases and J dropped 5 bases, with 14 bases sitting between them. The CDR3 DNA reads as TGCAGCGTTGAAGATCTGGTGGGAGAAAACAATGAGCAGTTCTTC. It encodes CSVEDLVGENNEQFF.

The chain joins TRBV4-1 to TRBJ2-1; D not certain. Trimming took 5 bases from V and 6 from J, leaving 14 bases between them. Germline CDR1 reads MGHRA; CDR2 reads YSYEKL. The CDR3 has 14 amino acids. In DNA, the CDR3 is TGCGCCAGCAGCGAAGGGCCGCTACCCAATGAGCAGTTCTTC. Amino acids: CASSEGPLPNEQFF.

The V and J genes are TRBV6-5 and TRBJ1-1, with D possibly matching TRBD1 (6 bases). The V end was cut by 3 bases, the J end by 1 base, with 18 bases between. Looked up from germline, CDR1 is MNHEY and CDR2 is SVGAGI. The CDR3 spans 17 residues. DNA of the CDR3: TGTGCCAGCAGTTATGGGGGCCAGGCAGCGACGAACACTGAAGCTTTCTTT. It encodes CASSYGGQAATNTEAFF.

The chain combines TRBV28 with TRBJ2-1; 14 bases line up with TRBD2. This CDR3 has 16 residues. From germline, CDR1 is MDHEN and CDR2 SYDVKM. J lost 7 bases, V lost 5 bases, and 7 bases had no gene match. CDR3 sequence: CASSGGRTSGRNEQFF. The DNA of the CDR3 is TGTGCCAGCAGTGGGGGTCGGACTAGCGGGAGGAATGAGCAGTTCTTC.

DNA for the CDR3: TGCGCCAGCAGCCCCTTTCACCGAGATGAGCAGTTCTTC. It codes for CASSPFHRDEQFF. The chain links TRBV4-1 to TRBJ2-1; no clear D gene. Trimming removed 4 bases at V and 8 bases at J, with 12 bases between. This CDR3 has 13 amino acids. Looked up from germline, CDR1 is MGHRA and CDR2 is YSYEKL.

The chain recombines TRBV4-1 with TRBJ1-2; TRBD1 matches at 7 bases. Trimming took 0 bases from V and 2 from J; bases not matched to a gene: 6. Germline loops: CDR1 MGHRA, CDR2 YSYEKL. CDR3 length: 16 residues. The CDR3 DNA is TGCGCCAGCAGCCAAGAACTACGGACAGGCAACTATGGCTACACCTTC. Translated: CASSQELRTGNYGYTF.

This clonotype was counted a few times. This chain's CDR3 is CASRSPEHYGYTF. As DNA, the CDR3 is TGTGCCAGCAGGTCACCGGAGCACTATGGCTACACCTTC. This chain joins TRBV6-5 and TRBJ1-2, with D hard to call. The CDR3 extends over 13 amino acids. V shed 6 bases and J shed 3 bases, with 11 bases lying between them. Germline-derived CDR1 and CDR2 are MNHEY and SVGAGI.

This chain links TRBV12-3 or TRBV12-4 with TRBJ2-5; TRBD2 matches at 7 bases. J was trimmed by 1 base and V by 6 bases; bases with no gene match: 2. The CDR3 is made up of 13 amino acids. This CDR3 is CASRPGGQETQYF. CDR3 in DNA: TGTGCCAGCAGACCGGGGGGCCAAGAGACCCAGTACTTC.

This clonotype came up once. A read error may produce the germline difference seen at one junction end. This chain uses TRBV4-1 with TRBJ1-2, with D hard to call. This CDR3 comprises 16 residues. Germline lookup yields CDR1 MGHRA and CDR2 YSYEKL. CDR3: CANSQGRRVTNYGYTF. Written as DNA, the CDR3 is TGCGCCAACAGCCAAGGTAGGAGGGTTACTAACTATGGCTACACCTTC.

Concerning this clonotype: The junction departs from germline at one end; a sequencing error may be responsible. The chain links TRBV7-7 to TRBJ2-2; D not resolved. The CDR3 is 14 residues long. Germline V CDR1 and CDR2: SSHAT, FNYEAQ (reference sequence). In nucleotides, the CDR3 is TGTGCTAGCAGCTTAGCACAGCACACCGGGGAGCTGTTTTTT. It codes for CASSLAQHTGELFF.

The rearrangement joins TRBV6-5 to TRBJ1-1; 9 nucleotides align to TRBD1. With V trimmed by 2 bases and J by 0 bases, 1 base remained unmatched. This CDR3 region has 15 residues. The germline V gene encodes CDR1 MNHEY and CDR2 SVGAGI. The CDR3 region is CASSYGDRVNTEAFF. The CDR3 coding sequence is TGTGCCAGCAGTTACGGGGACAGGGTGAACACTGAAGCTTTCTTT.

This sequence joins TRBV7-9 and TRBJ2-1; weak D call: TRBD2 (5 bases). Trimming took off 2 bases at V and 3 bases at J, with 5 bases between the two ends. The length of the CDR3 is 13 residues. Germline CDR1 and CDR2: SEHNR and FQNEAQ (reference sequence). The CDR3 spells CASSLTSYNEQFF. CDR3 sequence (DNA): TGTGCCAGCAGCTTAACTAGCTACAATGAGCAGTTCTTC.

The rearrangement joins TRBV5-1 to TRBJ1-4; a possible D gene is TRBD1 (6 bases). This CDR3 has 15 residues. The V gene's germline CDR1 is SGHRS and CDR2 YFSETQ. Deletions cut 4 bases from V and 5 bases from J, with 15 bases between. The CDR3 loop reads CASSPGATGNEKLFF. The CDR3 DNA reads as TGCGCCAGCAGCCCTGGGGCGACAGGAAATGAAAAACTGTTTTTT.

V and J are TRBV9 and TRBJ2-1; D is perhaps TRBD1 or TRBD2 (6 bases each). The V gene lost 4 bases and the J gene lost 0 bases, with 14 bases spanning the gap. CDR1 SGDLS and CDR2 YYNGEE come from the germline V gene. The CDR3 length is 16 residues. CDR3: CASSLEGGSSYNEQFF. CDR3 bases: TGTGCCAGCAGCCTGGAGGGGGGTAGCTCCTACAATGAGCAGTTCTTC.

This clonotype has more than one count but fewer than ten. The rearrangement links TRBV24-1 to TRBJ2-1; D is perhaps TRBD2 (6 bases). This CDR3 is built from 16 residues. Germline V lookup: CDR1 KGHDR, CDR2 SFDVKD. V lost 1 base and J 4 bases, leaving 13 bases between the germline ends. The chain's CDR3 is CATSDFPDYLYNEQFF. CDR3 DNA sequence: TGTGCCACCAGTGATTTCCCGGACTACCTGTACAATGAGCAGTTCTTC.

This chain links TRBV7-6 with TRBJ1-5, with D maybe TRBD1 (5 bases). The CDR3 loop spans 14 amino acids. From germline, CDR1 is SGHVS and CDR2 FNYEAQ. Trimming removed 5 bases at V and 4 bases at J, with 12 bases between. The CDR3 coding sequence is TGTGCCAGCAGCCACGGGGGTCGGAATCAGCCCCAGCATTTT. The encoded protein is CASSHGGRNQPQHF.

CDR3 loop: CSARGESYEQYF. The CDR3 region has the DNA TGCAGTGCTAGAGGGGAATCCTACGAGCAGTACTTC. This chain uses TRBV20-1 with TRBJ2-7; no reliable D call. This CDR3 comprises 12 residues. Germline V gene data show CDR1 as DFQATT and CDR2 as SNEGSKA (reference sequence). Trimming left V 1 base short and J 1 base short, with 5 bases between.

The CDR3 DNA reads as TGTGCCAGCAGTTTATCCGGGACAGATAGCAATCAGCCCCAGCATTTT. Translated: CASSLSGTDSNQPQHF. The chain combines TRBV27 with TRBJ1-5; TRBD1 aligns across 7 bases. CDR1 and CDR2 from the germline V gene are MNHEY and SMNVEV (reference sequence). After removal of 0 bases from V and 0 bases from J, the junction contained 2 bases not matched to a gene. The CDR3 runs to 16 residues.

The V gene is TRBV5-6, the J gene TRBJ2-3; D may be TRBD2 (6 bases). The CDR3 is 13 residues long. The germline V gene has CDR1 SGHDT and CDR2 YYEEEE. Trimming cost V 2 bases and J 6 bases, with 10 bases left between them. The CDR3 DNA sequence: TGTGCCAGCAGCTTAGGAGGGGCGGATACGCAGTATTTT. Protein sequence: CASSLGGADTQYF.

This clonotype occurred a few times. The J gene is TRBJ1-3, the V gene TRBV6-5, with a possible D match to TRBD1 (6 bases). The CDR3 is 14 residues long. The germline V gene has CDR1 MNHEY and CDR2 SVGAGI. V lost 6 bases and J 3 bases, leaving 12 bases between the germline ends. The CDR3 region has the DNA TGTGCCAGCAGCGTGGACAGTTTTGGAAACACCATATATTTT. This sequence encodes CASSVDSFGNTIYF.

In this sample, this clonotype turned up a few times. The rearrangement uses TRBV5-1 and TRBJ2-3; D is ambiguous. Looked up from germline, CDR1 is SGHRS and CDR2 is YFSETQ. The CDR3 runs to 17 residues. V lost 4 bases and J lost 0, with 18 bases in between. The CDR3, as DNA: TGCGCCAGCAGCGGGTATTCGGTCGGGTTAAGCACAGATACGCAGTATTTT. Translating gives CASSGYSVGLSTDTQYF.

This chain's CDR3 is CASSFSMNTEAFF. CDR3 nucleotides: TGTGCCAGCAGCTTTTCGATGAACACTGAAGCTTTCTTT. This chain joins TRBV7-2 and TRBJ1-1; no reliable D call. Germline lookup yields CDR1 SGHTA and CDR2 FQGNSA. The CDR3 covers 13 residues. The V gene lost 3 bases and the J gene lost 0 bases, with 5 bases spanning the gap.

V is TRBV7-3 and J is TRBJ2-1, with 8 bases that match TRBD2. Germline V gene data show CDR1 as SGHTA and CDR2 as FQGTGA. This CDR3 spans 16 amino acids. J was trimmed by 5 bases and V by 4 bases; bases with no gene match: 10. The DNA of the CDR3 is TGTGCCAGCAGCTCCCAGGGAGCGGGAGCCCACAATGAGCAGTTCTTC. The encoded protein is CASSSQGAGAHNEQFF. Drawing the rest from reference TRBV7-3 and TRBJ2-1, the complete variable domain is GAGVSQTPSNKVTEKGKYVELRCDPISGHTALYWYRQSLGQGPEFLIYFQGTGAADDSGLPNDRFFAVRPEGSVSTLKIQRTERGDSAVYLCASSSQGAGAHNEQFFGPGTRLTVL.

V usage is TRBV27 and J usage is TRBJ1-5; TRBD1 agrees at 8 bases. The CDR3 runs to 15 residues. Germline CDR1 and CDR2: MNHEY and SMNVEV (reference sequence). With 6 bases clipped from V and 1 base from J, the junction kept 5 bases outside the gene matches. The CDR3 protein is CASSPRDRSNQPQHF. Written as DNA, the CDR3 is TGTGCCAGCAGCCCCCGGGACAGGAGCAATCAGCCCCAGCATTTT.

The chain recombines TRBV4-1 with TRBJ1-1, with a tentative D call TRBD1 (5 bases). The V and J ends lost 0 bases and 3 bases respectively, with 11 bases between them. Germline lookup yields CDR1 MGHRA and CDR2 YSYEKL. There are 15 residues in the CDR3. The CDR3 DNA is TGCGCCAGCAGCCAAGAATGGGGGATGGACACTGAAGCTTTCTTT. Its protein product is CASSQEWGMDTEAFF.

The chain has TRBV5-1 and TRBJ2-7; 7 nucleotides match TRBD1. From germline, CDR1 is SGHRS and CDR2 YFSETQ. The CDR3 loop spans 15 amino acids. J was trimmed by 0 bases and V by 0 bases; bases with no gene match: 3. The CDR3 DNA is TGCGCCAGCAGCTTGGACAGGGGCCTCTCCTACGAGCAGTACTTC. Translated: CASSLDRGLSYEQYF.

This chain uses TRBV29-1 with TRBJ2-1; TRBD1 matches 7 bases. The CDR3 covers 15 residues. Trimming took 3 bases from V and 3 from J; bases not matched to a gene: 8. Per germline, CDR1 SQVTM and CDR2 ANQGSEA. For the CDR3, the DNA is TGCAGCGTTGAGGGGACAGACTATCACTACAATGAGCAGTTCTTC. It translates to CSVEGTDYHYNEQFF.

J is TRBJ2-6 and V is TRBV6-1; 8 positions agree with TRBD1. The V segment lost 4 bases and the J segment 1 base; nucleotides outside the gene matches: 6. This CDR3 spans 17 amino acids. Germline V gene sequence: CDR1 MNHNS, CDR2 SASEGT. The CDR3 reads CASSVDRERSGANVLTF. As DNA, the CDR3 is TGTGCCAGCAGTGTGGACAGGGAGAGATCTGGGGCCAACGTCCTGACTTTC.

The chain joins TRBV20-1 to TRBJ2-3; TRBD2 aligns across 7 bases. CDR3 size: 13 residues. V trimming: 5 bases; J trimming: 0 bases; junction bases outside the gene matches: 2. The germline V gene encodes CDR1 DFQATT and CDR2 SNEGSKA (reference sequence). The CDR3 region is CSAGGGSTDTQYF. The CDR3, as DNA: TGCAGTGCTGGCGGGGGTAGCACAGATACGCAGTATTTT.

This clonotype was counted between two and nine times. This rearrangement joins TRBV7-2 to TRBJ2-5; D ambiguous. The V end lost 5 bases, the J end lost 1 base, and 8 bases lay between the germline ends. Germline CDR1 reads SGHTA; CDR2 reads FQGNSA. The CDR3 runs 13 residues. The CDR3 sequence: CASSHISQETQYF. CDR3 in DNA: TGTGCCAGCAGCCACATATCCCAAGAGACCCAGTACTTC. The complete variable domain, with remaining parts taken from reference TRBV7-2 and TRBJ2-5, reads GAGVSQSPSNKVTEKGKDVELRCDPISGHTALYWYRQSLGQGLEFLIYFQGNSAPDKSGLPSDRFSAERTGGSVSTLTIQRTQQEDSAVYLCASSHISQETQYFGPGTRLLVL.

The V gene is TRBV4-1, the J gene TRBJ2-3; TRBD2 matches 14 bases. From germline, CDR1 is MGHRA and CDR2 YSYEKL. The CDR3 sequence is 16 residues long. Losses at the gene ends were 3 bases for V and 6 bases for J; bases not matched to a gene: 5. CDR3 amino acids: CASSHGLAGGCDTQYF. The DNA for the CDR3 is TGCGCCAGCAGCCATGGACTAGCGGGAGGTTGTGATACGCAGTATTTT.